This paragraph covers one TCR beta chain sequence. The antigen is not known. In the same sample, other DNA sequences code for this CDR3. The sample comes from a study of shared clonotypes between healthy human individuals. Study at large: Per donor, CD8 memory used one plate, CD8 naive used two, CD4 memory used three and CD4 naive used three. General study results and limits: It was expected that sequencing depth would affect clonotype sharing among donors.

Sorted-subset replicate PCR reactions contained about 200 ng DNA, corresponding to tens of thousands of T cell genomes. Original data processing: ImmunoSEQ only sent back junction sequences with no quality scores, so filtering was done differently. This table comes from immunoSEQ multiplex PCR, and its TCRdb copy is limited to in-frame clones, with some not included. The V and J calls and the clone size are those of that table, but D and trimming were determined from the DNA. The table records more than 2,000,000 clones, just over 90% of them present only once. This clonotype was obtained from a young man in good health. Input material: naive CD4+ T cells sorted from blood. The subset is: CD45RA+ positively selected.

The CDR3 sequence: CAWSGGGNTEAFF. The CDR3 DNA reads as TGTGCCTGGAGTGGGGGAGGGAACACTGAAGCTTTCTTT. This chain links TRBV30 with TRBJ1-1; D unresolved. Trimming pared 1 base from V and 1 base from J, leaving 7 bases between. The CDR3 extends over 13 amino acids. Germline loops: CDR1 GTSNPN, CDR2 SVGIG (reference sequence).